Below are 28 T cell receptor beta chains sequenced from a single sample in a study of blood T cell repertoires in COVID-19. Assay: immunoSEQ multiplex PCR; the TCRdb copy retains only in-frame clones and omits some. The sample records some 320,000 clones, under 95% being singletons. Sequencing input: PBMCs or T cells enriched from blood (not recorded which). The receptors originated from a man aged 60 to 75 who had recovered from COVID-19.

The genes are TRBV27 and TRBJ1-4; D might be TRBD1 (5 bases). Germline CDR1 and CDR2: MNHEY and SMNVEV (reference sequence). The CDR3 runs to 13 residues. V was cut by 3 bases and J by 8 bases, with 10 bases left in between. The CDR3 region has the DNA TGTGCCAGCAGTTTGTCTTGGGGCGAAAAACTGTTTTTT. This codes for CASSLSWGEKLFF.

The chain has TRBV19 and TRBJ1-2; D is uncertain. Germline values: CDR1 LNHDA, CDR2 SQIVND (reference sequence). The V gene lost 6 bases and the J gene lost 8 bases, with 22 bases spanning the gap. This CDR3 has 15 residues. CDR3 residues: CASSPGRAGFEGYTF. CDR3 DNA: TGTGCCAGTAGCCCCGGGAGGGCGGGGTTCGAGGGCTACACCTTC.

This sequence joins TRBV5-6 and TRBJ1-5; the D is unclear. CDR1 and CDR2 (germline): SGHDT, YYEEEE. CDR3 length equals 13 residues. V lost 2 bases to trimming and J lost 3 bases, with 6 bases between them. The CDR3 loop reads CASSFQANQPQHF. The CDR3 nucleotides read TGTGCCAGCAGCTTTCAGGCCAATCAGCCCCAGCATTTT.

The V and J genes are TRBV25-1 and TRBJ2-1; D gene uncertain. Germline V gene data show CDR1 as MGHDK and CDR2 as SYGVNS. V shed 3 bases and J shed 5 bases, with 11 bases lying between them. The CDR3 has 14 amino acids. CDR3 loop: CASSDALTDNEQFF. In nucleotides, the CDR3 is TGTGCCAGCAGTGATGCCCTCACTGACAATGAGCAGTTCTTC.

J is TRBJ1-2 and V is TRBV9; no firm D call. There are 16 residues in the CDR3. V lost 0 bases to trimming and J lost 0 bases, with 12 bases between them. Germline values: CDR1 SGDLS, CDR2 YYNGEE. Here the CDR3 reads CASSVGAGGSNYGYTF. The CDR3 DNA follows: TGTGCCAGCAGCGTAGGGGCTGGTGGATCTAACTATGGCTACACCTTC.

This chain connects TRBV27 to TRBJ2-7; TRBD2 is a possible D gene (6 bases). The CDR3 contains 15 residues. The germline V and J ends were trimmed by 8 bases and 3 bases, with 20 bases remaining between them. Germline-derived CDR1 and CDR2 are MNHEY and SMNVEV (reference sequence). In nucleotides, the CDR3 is TGTGCCAGCGGAGAACTAGCTTTAGCTGGCTACGAGCAGTACTTC. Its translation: CASGELALAGYEQYF.

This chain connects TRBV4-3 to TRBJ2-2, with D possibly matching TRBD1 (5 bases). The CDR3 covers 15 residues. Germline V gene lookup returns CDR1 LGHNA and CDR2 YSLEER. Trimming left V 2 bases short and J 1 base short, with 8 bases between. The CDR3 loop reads CASSQRTLNTGELFF. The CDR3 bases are TGCGCCAGCAGCCAAAGGACACTGAACACCGGGGAGCTGTTTTTT.

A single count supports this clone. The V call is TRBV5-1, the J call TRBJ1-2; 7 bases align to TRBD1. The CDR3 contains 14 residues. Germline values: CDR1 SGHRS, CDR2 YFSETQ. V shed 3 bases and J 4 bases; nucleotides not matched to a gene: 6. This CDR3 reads CASSSEGAGYGYTF. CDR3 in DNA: TGCGCCAGCAGCTCAGAGGGGGCCGGCTATGGCTACACCTTC.

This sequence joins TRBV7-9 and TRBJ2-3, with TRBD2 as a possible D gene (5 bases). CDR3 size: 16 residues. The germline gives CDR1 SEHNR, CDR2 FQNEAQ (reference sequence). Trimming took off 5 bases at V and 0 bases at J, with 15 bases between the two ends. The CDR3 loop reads CASSKRSRTSTDTQYF. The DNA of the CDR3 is TGTGCCAGCAGCAAAAGATCTCGGACTAGCACAGATACGCAGTATTTT.

The CDR3 coding sequence is TGTGCCAGCAGTTACTCGAGTACCAACGAGCAGTACTTC. Amino acids: CASSYSSTNEQYF. The chain links TRBV6-5 to TRBJ2-7; D unclear. V was pared by 0 bases and J by 5 bases, with 8 bases between. The CDR3 has 13 amino acids. Per germline, CDR1 MNHEY and CDR2 SVGAGI.

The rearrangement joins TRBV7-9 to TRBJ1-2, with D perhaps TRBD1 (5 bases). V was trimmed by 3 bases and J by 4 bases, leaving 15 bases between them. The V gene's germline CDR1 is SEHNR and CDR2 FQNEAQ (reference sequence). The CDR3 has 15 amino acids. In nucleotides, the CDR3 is TGTGCCAGCAGCTTGCAACAGGCTACGATCTATGGCTACACCTTC. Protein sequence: CASSLQQATIYGYTF.

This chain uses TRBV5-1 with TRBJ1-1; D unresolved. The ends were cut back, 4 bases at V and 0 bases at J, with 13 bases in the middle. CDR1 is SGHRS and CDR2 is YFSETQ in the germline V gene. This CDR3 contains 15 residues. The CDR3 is CASSMLLSMNTEAFF. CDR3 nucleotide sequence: TGCGCCAGCAGCATGTTACTCTCCATGAACACTGAAGCTTTCTTT.

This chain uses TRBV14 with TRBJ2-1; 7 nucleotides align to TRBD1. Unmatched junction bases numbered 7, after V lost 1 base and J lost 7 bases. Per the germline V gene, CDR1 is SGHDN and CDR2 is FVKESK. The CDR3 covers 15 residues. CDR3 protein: CASSQVQLQGNEQFF. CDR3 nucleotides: TGTGCCAGCAGCCAAGTACAGCTACAGGGGAATGAGCAGTTCTTC.

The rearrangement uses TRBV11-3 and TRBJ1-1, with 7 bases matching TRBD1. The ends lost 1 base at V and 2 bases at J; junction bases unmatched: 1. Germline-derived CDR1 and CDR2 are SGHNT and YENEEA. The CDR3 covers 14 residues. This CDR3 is CASSLGQGNTEAFF. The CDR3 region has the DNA TGTGCCAGCAGCTTAGGACAGGGTAACACTGAAGCTTTCTTT.

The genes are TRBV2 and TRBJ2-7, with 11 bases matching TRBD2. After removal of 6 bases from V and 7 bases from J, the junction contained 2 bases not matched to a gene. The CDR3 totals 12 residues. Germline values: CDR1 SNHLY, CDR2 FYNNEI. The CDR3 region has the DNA TGTGCCAGCAGCACTAGCGGGAGAGAGCAGTACTTC. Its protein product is CASSTSGREQYF.

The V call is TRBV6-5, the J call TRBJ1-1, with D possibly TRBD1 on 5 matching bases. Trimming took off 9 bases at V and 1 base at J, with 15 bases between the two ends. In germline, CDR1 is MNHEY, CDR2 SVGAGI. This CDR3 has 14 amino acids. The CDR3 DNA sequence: TGTGCCAGTTCCGGTCAGGGCTGGAACACTGAAGCTTTCTTT. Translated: CASSGQGWNTEAFF.

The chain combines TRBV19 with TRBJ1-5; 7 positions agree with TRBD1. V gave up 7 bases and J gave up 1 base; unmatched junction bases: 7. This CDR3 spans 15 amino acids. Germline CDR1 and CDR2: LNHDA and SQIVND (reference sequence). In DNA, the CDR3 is TGTGCCAGTAAGGGACAGATACTAAGCAATCAGCCCCAGCATTTT. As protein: CASKGQILSNQPQHF.

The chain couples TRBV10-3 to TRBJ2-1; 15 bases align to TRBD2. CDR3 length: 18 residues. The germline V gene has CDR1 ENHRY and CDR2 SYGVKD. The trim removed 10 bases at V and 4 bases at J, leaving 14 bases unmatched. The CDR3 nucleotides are TGTGCCAGCAAAACCGGGACTAGCGGGAGGAATAGGTACAATGAGCAGTTCTTC. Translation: CASKTGTSGRNRYNEQFF.

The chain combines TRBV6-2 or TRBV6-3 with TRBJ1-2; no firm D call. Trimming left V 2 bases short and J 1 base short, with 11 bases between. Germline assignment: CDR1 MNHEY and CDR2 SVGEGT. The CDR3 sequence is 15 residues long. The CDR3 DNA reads TGTGCCAGCAGTTACCTGCGGGCTAATAACTATGGCTACACCTTC. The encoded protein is CASSYLRANNYGYTF.

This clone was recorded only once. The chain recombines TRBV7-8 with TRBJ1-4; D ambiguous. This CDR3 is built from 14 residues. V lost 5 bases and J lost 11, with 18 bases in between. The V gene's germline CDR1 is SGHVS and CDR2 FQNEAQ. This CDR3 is CASSLQATMIKLFF. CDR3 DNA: TGTGCCAGCAGCCTCCAGGCTACAATGATTAAACTGTTTTTT.

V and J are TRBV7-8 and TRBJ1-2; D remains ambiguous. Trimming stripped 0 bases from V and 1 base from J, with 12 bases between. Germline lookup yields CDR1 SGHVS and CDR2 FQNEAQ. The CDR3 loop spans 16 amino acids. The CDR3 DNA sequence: TGTGCCAGCAGCTTAGCCGGCCCGCGGGGTAACTATGGCTACACCTTC. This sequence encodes CASSLAGPRGNYGYTF.

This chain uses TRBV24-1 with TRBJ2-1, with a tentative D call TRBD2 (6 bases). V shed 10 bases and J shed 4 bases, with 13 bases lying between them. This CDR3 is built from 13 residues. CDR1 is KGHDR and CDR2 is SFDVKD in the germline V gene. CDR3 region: CATGIGSYNEQFF. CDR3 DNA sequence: TGTGCCACGGGAATCGGGAGTTACAATGAGCAGTTCTTC.

This CDR3 reads CASSLGLAGEWWNGELFF. CDR3 nucleotides: TGTGCCAGCAGCTTAGGACTAGCGGGAGAGTGGTGGAACGGGGAGCTGTTTTTT. V is TRBV11-3 and J is TRBJ2-2; the match to TRBD2 covers 12 bases. V dropped 1 base and J dropped 7; count of bases not matched to a gene: 10. The V gene's germline CDR1 is SGHNT and CDR2 YENEEA. The CDR3 totals 18 residues.

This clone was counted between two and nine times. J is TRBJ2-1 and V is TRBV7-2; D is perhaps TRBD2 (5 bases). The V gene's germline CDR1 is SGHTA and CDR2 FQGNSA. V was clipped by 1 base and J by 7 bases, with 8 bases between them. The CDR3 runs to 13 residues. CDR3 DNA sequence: TGTGCCAGCAGCTTAGGCGGCGGGAATGAGCAGTTCTTC. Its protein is CASSLGGGNEQFF.

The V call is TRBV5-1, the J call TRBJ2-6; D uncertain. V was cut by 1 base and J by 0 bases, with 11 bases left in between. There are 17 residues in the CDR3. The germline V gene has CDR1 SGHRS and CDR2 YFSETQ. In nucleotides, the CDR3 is TGCGCCAGCAGCTTGCCTCGAGCTGGCTCTGGGGCCAACGTCCTGACTTTC. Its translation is CASSLPRAGSGANVLTF.

CDR3: CASSDHGANTGELFF. Written as DNA, the CDR3 is TGTGCCAGCAGCGATCATGGAGCGAACACCGGGGAGCTGTTTTTT. This chain joins TRBV2 and TRBJ2-2; D gene uncertain. The ends were cut back, 6 bases at V and 0 bases at J, with 11 bases in the middle. Germline loops: CDR1 SNHLY, CDR2 FYNNEI. There are 15 residues in the CDR3.

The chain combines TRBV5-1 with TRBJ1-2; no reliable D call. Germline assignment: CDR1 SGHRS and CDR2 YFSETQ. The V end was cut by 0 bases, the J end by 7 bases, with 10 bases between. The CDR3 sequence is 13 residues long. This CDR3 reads CASSLVEKFGYTF. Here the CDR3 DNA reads TGCGCCAGCAGCTTGGTGGAGAAGTTTGGCTACACCTTC.

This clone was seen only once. CDR3 amino acids: CASTGLAGGFAKNIQYF. The DNA of the CDR3 is TGTGCCAGCACGGGACTAGCGGGGGGGTTTGCCAAAAACATTCAGTACTTC. This chain links TRBV2 with TRBJ2-4; 16 bases are a match to TRBD2. The CDR3 extends over 17 amino acids. Germline V gives CDR1 SNHLY, CDR2 FYNNEI. V shed 7 bases and J 1 base; nucleotides not matched to a gene: 4.